The next 25 T cell receptor beta chains were all read from a single sample in a study of cytomegalovirus exposure and HLA in healthy donors. PCR involved 60 Vbeta and 13 Jbeta primers. The table came from immunoSEQ multiplex PCR; TCRdb's copy has only in-frame clones and leaves some out. The sample holds 150,000 to 200,000 clones, about 75% seen once. Source material: PBMCs. The receptor source for this set is a middle-aged man in good health and CMV-seropositive.

The count of this clone is one. The chain couples TRBV19 to TRBJ1-5; perhaps TRBD1 as D (6 bases). The ends were cut back, 0 bases at V and 0 bases at J, with 6 bases in the middle. This CDR3 region has 15 residues. Germline values: CDR1 LNHDA, CDR2 SQIVND (reference sequence). CDR3 bases: TGTGCCAGTAGTATAGACAGGGGTAGCAATCAGCCCCAGCATTTT. It yields the protein CASSIDRGSNQPQHF.

CDR3 sequence reads: CSVPKGFEETQYF. The DNA of the CDR3 is TGCAGCGTACCGAAGGGGTTTGAAGAGACCCAGTACTTC. The rearrangement links TRBV29-1 to TRBJ2-5, with a tentative D call TRBD1 (5 bases). This CDR3 region has 13 residues. Trimming removed 6 bases from V and 3 bases from J, with 14 bases in between. Germline V gene lookup returns CDR1 SQVTM and CDR2 ANQGSEA.

This rearrangement joins TRBV5-1 to TRBJ1-5, with D perhaps TRBD1 (6 bases). The germline V and J ends were trimmed by 3 bases and 4 bases, with 14 bases remaining between them. Germline values: CDR1 SGHRS, CDR2 YFSETQ. The length of the CDR3 is 15 residues. Written as DNA, the CDR3 is TGCGCCAGCAGCTGGGGGCCCGGTGGGAATCAGCCCCAGCATTTT. Translating gives CASSWGPGGNQPQHF. Complete variable domain (other parts from reference TRBV5-1 and TRBJ1-5): KAGVTQTPRYLIKTRGQQVTLSCSPISGHRSVSWYQQTPGQGLQFLFEYFSETQRNKGNFPGRFSGRQFSNSRSEMNVSTLELGDSALYLCASSWGPGGNQPQHFGDGTRLSIL.

The chain is built from TRBV9 and TRBJ2-7; perhaps TRBD2 as D (6 bases). This CDR3 is 11 amino acids long. Trimming left V 8 bases short and J 1 base short, with 7 bases between. Germline CDR1 reads SGDLS; CDR2 reads YYNGEE. The CDR3 region is CASGGSYEQYF. Written as DNA, the CDR3 is TGTGCCAGTGGGGGGTCCTACGAGCAGTACTTC.

The rearrangement joins TRBV25-1 to TRBJ2-5; tentative D call: TRBD1 (7 bases). The V gene lost 0 bases and the J gene lost 5 bases, with 13 bases spanning the gap. CDR1 is MGHDK, CDR2 SYGVNS, per germline. This CDR3 is built from 15 residues. The CDR3 loop is CASSEYGGGLETQYF. CDR3 coding DNA: TGTGCCAGCAGTGAATATGGAGGGGGCTTGGAGACCCAGTACTTC.

The chain combines TRBV7-2 with TRBJ2-1, with a tentative D call TRBD1 (5 bases). The V end lost 1 base, the J end lost 1 base, and 8 bases lay between the germline ends. The germline V gene has CDR1 SGHTA and CDR2 FQGNSA. The CDR3 runs to 15 residues. CDR3 coding DNA: TGTGCCAGCAGCTTAGTAGCAGGGTCCTACAATGAGCAGTTCTTC. Translated: CASSLVAGSYNEQFF. The full variable domain, in which reference TRBV7-2 and TRBJ2-1 provide the parts outside the CDR3, is GAGVSQSPSNKVTEKGKDVELRCDPISGHTALYWYRQSLGQGLEFLIYFQGNSAPDKSGLPSDRFSAERTGGSVSTLTIQRTQQEDSAVYLCASSLVAGSYNEQFFGPGTRLTVL.

The V gene is TRBV13, the J gene TRBJ2-2; D is possibly TRBD1 (6 bases). The CDR3 totals 17 residues. Between the trimmed V and J ends, which lost 5 bases and 0 bases, there was a span of 16 bases. Germline CDR1 is PRHDT and CDR2 is FYEKMQ (reference sequence). The CDR3 DNA follows: TGTGCCAGCAGCCCCGATCGACAGGACCCGAACACCGGGGAGCTGTTTTTT. Its translation is CASSPDRQDPNTGELFF.

This clone was observed once. The chain employs TRBV13 and TRBJ2-2; D not certain. Germline V gene sequence: CDR1 PRHDT, CDR2 FYEKMQ (reference sequence). This CDR3 comprises 14 residues. V dropped 2 bases and J dropped 0 bases, with 4 bases sitting between them. The CDR3 coding sequence is TGTGCCAGCAGCTTATCATCGAACACCGGGGAGCTGTTTTTT. It specifies CASSLSSNTGELFF.

Turning to this clone: The junction does not match germline at one end; this may be a read error. The CDR3 DNA reads TGTGCCGGCAGCTTAGGCAGTTCCTATGGCTACACCTTC. Translating gives CAGSLGSSYGYTF. This rearrangement joins TRBV11-2 to TRBJ1-2, with D unresolved. CDR1 and CDR2 from the germline V gene are SGHAT and FQNNGV. The CDR3 extends over 13 amino acids.

The chain recombines TRBV2 with TRBJ2-3; D ambiguous. V lost 4 bases and J lost 8, with 10 bases in between. Germline V gene sequence: CDR1 SNHLY, CDR2 FYNNEI. The CDR3 is 12 amino acids. CDR3 region: CASSGLAGTQYF. The CDR3 nucleotides are TGTGCCAGCAGTGGGCTCGCAGGTACGCAGTATTTT.

The CDR3 spells CASSPMTGSHTGELFF. DNA for the CDR3: TGTGCCAGCAGTCCCATGACAGGGTCCCACACCGGGGAGCTGTTTTTT. This chain uses TRBV28 with TRBJ2-2; 7 bases map to TRBD1. V was clipped by 5 bases and J by 3 bases; unmatched bases: 9. This CDR3 is built from 16 residues. Germline loops: CDR1 MDHEN, CDR2 SYDVKM.

The chain uses TRBV5-4 and TRBJ1-6; the match to TRBD1 covers 8 bases. The CDR3 consists of 15 residues. The V segment lost 4 bases and the J segment 5 bases; nucleotides outside the gene matches: 5. Germline CDR1 is SGHNT and CDR2 is YYREEE (reference sequence). The CDR3 DNA reads as TGTGCCAGCAGCCCAGGGGGCGGTGATAATTCACCCCTCCACTTT. Residues: CASSPGGGDNSPLHF.

This clone was seen a few times. The rearrangement joins TRBV2 to TRBJ2-1; TRBD1 aligns across 7 bases. There are 13 residues in the CDR3. CDR1 is SNHLY, CDR2 FYNNEI, per germline. Trimming cost V 8 bases and J 6 bases; bases outside gene matches: 7. CDR3: CASGDSLFNEQFF. CDR3 DNA sequence: TGTGCCAGCGGGGACAGTCTGTTCAATGAGCAGTTCTTC.

The V call is TRBV6-6, the J call TRBJ2-1; 9 nucleotides line up with TRBD2. Germline assignment: CDR1 MNHNY and CDR2 SVGAGI (reference sequence). The CDR3 spans 15 residues. The ends lost 6 bases at V and 6 bases at J; junction bases unmatched: 9. CDR3 DNA: TGTGCCAGCAGGATCAAGCGGGGGGACACCAATGAGCAGTTCTTC. It translates to CASRIKRGDTNEQFF.

This clone was recorded once. This rearrangement joins TRBV29-1 to TRBJ1-6, with D perhaps matching TRBD1 (5 bases). Trimming removed 3 bases from V and 3 bases from J, with 12 bases in between. The CDR3 spans 15 residues. Germline CDR1 and CDR2: SQVTM and ANQGSEA. The CDR3 sequence is CSVDKGRYYNSPLHF. The CDR3 DNA reads as TGCAGCGTTGATAAGGGGCGATACTATAATTCACCCCTCCACTTT.

The chain combines TRBV5-5 with TRBJ2-6, with D possibly TRBD2 on 6 matching bases. CDR1 is SGHKS, CDR2 YYEKEE, per germline (reference sequence). The CDR3 is 17 amino acids. Trimming stripped 3 bases from V and 7 bases from J, with 20 bases between. CDR3 protein: CASSWRDGGSSANVLTF. The CDR3 DNA follows: TGTGCCAGCAGCTGGCGGGACGGAGGGTCTAGCGCCAACGTCCTGACTTTC.

This clone showed up just a few times. The chain has TRBV4-1 and TRBJ1-4; D remains unclear. With 2 bases removed from V and 5 bases from J, the gap between germline ends came to 18 bases. CDR1 MGHRA and CDR2 YSYEKL come from the germline V gene. CDR3 length: 17 residues. CDR3 DNA: TGCGCCAGCAGCCAACGTTTCACCCGGAGGAGCAATGAAAAACTGTTTTTT. Its translation: CASSQRFTRRSNEKLFF.

The V and J genes are TRBV6-6 and TRBJ2-7; TRBD2 matches at 9 bases. CDR1 is MNHNY, CDR2 SVGAGI, per germline (reference sequence). The CDR3 extends over 14 amino acids. V shed 5 bases, J shed 4 bases, and the junction held 6 bases outside the gene matches. The CDR3 protein is CASSPGTSSYEQYV. The CDR3, as DNA: TGTGCCAGCAGTCCCGGGACTAGCTCGTACGAGCAGTACGTC.

This chain connects TRBV11-2 to TRBJ2-5; 7 bases map to TRBD1. The V and J ends lost 5 bases and 4 bases, in that order; junction bases with no gene match: 7. The CDR3 length is 14 residues. Germline V gene sequence: CDR1 SGHAT, CDR2 FQNNGV. CDR3 residues: CASSQTGFLETQYF. The CDR3 nucleotides read TGTGCCAGCAGCCAGACAGGGTTTCTAGAGACCCAGTACTTC.

A few counts support this clone. The chain is built from TRBV6-4 and TRBJ2-3; TRBD2 matches 7 bases. The CDR3 spans 15 residues. V lost 0 bases to trimming and J lost 4 bases; unmatched junction nucleotides: 4. In germline, CDR1 is MRHNA, CDR2 SNTAGT. The CDR3 DNA reads TGTGCCAGCAGTGACTCCGCGGGGGTCGCAGATACGCAGTATTTT. Its protein is CASSDSAGVADTQYF.

The chain recombines TRBV27 with TRBJ2-1, with D maybe TRBD1 (5 bases). The CDR3 sequence is 16 residues long. V was clipped by 3 bases and J by 5 bases, with 17 bases between them. Germline V gene data show CDR1 as MNHEY and CDR2 as SMNVEV (reference sequence). The CDR3 protein is CASSFTWGPRNNEQFF. The CDR3 DNA sequence: TGTGCCAGCAGTTTTACGTGGGGCCCAAGAAACAATGAGCAGTTCTTC.

The rearrangement uses TRBV13 and TRBJ2-7; 10 positions match TRBD2. The J segment lost 1 base and the V segment lost 2 bases, leaving 5 bases of the junction unmatched. The length of the CDR3 is 16 residues. The germline V gene encodes CDR1 PRHDT and CDR2 FYEKMQ (reference sequence). The DNA of the CDR3 is TGTGCCAGCAGCTTATGGGGGACTAGCGAATCCTACGAGCAGTACTTC. Protein product: CASSLWGTSESYEQYF.

J is TRBJ2-7 and V is TRBV28; 10 bases are shared with TRBD2. Germline CDR1 and CDR2: MDHEN and SYDVKM. The CDR3 is 18 residues long. After removal of 3 bases from V and 5 bases from J, the junction contained 16 bases not matched to a gene. The DNA for the CDR3 is TGTGCCAGCAGTTTGTCCCCAGGGGCCGGGACTAGCGTCGACGAGCAGTACTTC. This gives the protein CASSLSPGAGTSVDEQYF.

This clone was seen a single time. V usage is TRBV5-4 and J usage is TRBJ2-7; TRBD1 matches at 8 bases. This CDR3 is built from 14 residues. Per the germline V gene, CDR1 is SGHNT and CDR2 is YYREEE (reference sequence). With V trimmed by 2 bases and J by 6 bases, 7 bases remained unmatched. CDR3 protein: CASSFDQGAIEQYF. The CDR3 DNA is TGTGCCAGCAGCTTTGATCAGGGGGCCATCGAGCAGTACTTC.

This clone was seen only a few times. The chain links TRBV19 to TRBJ1-2; TRBD1 might be the D (6 bases). Germline values: CDR1 LNHDA, CDR2 SQIVND (reference sequence). CDR3 size: 12 residues. Trimming left V 1 base short and J 7 bases short, with 7 bases between. The CDR3 spells CASSIAGVGYTF. In DNA, the CDR3 is TGTGCCAGTAGTATAGCAGGGGTTGGCTACACCTTC.